The 16 T cell receptor beta chains listed next were all sequenced from one sample in a study of T cell changes during pregnancy in multiple sclerosis. This table comes from immunoSEQ multiplex PCR, and its TCRdb copy is limited to in-frame clones, with some not included. The sample has tens of thousands of clones; roughly 90% are singletons. Material: peripheral blood, obtained in the second trimester of pregnancy. These receptors were collected from a female donor with multiple sclerosis, enrolled in a pregnancy study.

This chain connects TRBV27 to TRBJ2-1, with D tentatively TRBD1 (5 bases). Trimming took off 2 bases at V and 6 bases at J, with 8 bases between the two ends. CDR1 is MNHEY, CDR2 SMNVEV, per germline (reference sequence). The CDR3 has 13 amino acids. The chain's CDR3 is CASSLKGFNEQFF. The CDR3 DNA reads TGTGCCAGCAGTTTAAAGGGGTTCAATGAGCAGTTCTTC.

This chain links TRBV18 with TRBJ2-1, with 11 bases aligning to TRBD2. Per germline, CDR1 KGHSH and CDR2 LQKENI. The CDR3 covers 15 residues. Germline trimming cut 6 bases from V and 4 bases from J; bases unmatched to any gene: 5. The CDR3: CASSVAGGLYNEQFF. DNA for the CDR3: TGTGCCAGCTCGGTAGCGGGAGGGTTATACAATGAGCAGTTCTTC.

The CDR3 region is CASSLRTSGTYEQYF. The DNA for the CDR3 is TGTGCCAGTAGTCTCCGGACTAGCGGAACCTACGAGCAGTACTTC. This chain uses TRBV19 with TRBJ2-7; 10 bases line up with TRBD2. The ends lost 5 bases at V and 2 bases at J; junction bases unmatched: 6. Germline values: CDR1 LNHDA, CDR2 SQIVND (reference sequence). CDR3 length: 15 amino acids.

This rearrangement joins TRBV5-4 to TRBJ1-1; weak D call: TRBD1 (5 bases). V gave up 4 bases and J gave up 6 bases, with 19 bases separating them. This CDR3 is 15 amino acids long. Germline CDR1 is SGHNT and CDR2 is YYREEE (reference sequence). CDR3 sequence reads: CASSGQGGDRPEAFF. The CDR3 DNA is TGTGCCAGCAGCGGCCAGGGAGGGGATCGACCTGAAGCTTTCTTT.

The chain recombines TRBV7-9 with TRBJ1-4, with D possibly TRBD1 on 5 matching bases. The CDR3 has 16 amino acids. V dropped 4 bases and J dropped 7 bases, with 19 bases sitting between them. Germline CDR1 reads SEHNR; CDR2 reads FQNEAQ (reference sequence). CDR3 loop: CASSSNFQGFGEKLFF. CDR3 DNA: TGTGCCAGCAGCTCCAACTTTCAGGGTTTTGGTGAAAAACTGTTTTTT.

The chain is built from TRBV28 and TRBJ2-1, with 9 bases matching TRBD2. Germline CDR1 is MDHEN and CDR2 is SYDVKM. The CDR3 is 16 amino acids. The ends lost 6 bases at V and 1 base at J; junction bases unmatched: 7. The DNA of the CDR3 is TGTGCCAGCAGGACCCGACTAGCGGCTTCCTACAATGAGCAGTTCTTC. It yields the protein CASRTRLAASYNEQFF.

The chain joins TRBV27 to TRBJ2-3; tentative D call: TRBD2 (5 bases). From germline, CDR1 is MNHEY and CDR2 SMNVEV (reference sequence). The length of the CDR3 is 16 residues. The germline V and J ends were trimmed by 2 bases and 0 bases, with 12 bases remaining between them. The chain's CDR3 is CASSLGSGYSTDTQYF. Written as DNA, the CDR3 is TGTGCCAGCAGTTTAGGGTCGGGATATAGCACAGATACGCAGTATTTT.

Here the CDR3 DNA reads TGTGCCAGCAGCCGTAGCGGGAGCGATATCACCGGGGAGCTGTTTTTT. This codes for CASSRSGSDITGELFF. The genes are TRBV7-3 and TRBJ2-2; TRBD2 aligns across 9 bases. The V segment lost 5 bases and the J segment 4 bases; nucleotides outside the gene matches: 8. The CDR3 spans 16 residues. Germline loops: CDR1 SGHTA, CDR2 FQGTGA.

The chain recombines TRBV7-2 with TRBJ1-3; TRBD1 might be the D (5 bases). This CDR3 has 16 amino acids. V lost 6 bases, J lost 1 base, and 16 bases lay in between. The germline V gene encodes CDR1 SGHTA and CDR2 FQGNSA. For the CDR3, the DNA is TGTGCCAGCAGGGCCCCCGGCGGGGGGTCTGGAAACACCATATATTTT. The encoded protein is CASRAPGGGSGNTIYF. The whole variable domain, remainder taken from reference TRBV7-2 and TRBJ1-3, is GAGVSQSPSNKVTEKGKDVELRCDPISGHTALYWYRQSLGQGLEFLIYFQGNSAPDKSGLPSDRFSAERTGGSVSTLTIQRTQQEDSAVYLCASRAPGGGSGNTIYFGEGSWLTVV.

CDR3 sequence: CAWSRGGGNTIYF. In DNA, the CDR3 is TGTGCCTGGAGTCGGGGAGGTGGAAACACCATATATTTT. V gene TRBV30 combines with J gene TRBJ1-3, with D hard to call. CDR3 length: 13 amino acids. V was shortened by 2 bases and J by 3 bases, with 8 bases between the two germline ends. The V gene's germline CDR1 is GTSNPN and CDR2 SVGIG (reference sequence).

This clone has more than one count but fewer than ten. The J gene is TRBJ1-1, the V gene TRBV18; D is unresolved. V lost 6 bases and J lost 3, with 14 bases in between. Germline V gene lookup returns CDR1 KGHSH and CDR2 LQKENI. There are 14 residues in the CDR3. CDR3 nucleotides: TGTGCCAGCTCGACCACGGAGGAGGACACTGAAGCTTTCTTT. Translating gives CASSTTEEDTEAFF.

This clone was seen once. The rearrangement joins TRBV12-5 to TRBJ1-1; the D gene is possibly TRBD1 (6 bases). Germline values: CDR1 LGHNT, CDR2 FRNRAP. V lost 0 bases and J 5 bases, leaving 13 bases between the germline ends. This CDR3 comprises 15 residues. The CDR3 spells CASGLVEQGLTEAFF. The CDR3 DNA sequence: TGTGCTAGTGGTTTGGTAGAGCAGGGGCTGACTGAAGCTTTCTTT.

This rearrangement joins TRBV6-6 to TRBJ1-2; unclear D gene. The CDR3 loop spans 14 amino acids. CDR1 and CDR2 from the germline V gene are MNHNY and SVGAGI (reference sequence). V dropped 4 bases and J dropped 4 bases, with 13 bases sitting between them. The CDR3 spells CASSLDWPGYGYTF. In DNA, the CDR3 is TGTGCCAGCAGTTTGGACTGGCCTGGCTATGGCTACACCTTC.

The chain couples TRBV27 to TRBJ2-3; 9 bases map to TRBD1. The V segment lost 6 bases and the J segment 4 bases; nucleotides outside the gene matches: 11. This CDR3 has 16 amino acids. Germline V gives CDR1 MNHEY, CDR2 SMNVEV (reference sequence). The chain's CDR3 is CASSSSTGGAADTQYF. The DNA of the CDR3 is TGTGCCAGCAGCTCTTCTACAGGGGGCGCGGCAGATACGCAGTATTTT.

The V gene is TRBV27, the J gene TRBJ1-2; 7 bases line up with TRBD1. Losses at the gene ends were 3 bases for V and 3 bases for J; bases not matched to a gene: 7. The germline gives CDR1 MNHEY, CDR2 SMNVEV (reference sequence). The CDR3 has 15 amino acids. The CDR3 bases are TGTGCCAGCAGTTTTTCTAGGGGGCTTCACTATGGCTACACCTTC. Its protein product is CASSFSRGLHYGYTF.

This rearrangement joins TRBV9 to TRBJ2-7; D unclear. Per the germline V gene, CDR1 is SGDLS and CDR2 is YYNGEE. The V end lost 0 bases, the J end lost 0 bases, and 7 bases lay between the germline ends. This CDR3 comprises 14 residues. The CDR3 DNA reads TGTGCCAGCAGCGTAGGAGGCGACTCCTACGAGCAGTACTTC. This codes for CASSVGGDSYEQYF.